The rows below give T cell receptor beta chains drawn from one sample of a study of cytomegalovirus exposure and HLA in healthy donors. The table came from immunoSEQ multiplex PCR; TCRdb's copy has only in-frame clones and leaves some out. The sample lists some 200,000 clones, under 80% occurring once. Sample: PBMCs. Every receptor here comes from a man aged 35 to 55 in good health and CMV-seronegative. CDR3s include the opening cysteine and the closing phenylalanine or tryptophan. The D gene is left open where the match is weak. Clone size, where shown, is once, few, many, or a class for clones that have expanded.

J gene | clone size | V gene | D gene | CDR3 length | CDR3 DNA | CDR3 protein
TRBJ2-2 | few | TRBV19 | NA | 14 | TGTGCCAGTAGTAGGAGGGAGAGCACCGGGGAGCTGTTTTTT | CASSRRESTGELFF
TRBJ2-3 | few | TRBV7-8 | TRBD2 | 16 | TGTGCCAGCAGCCTCCCCGGGACTAGCGACACAGATACGCAGTATTTT | CASSLPGTSDTDTQYF
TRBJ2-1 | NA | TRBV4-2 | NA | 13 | TGTGCCAGCAGCCATCGGAAGAGGAATGAGCAGTTCTTC | CASSHRKRNEQFF
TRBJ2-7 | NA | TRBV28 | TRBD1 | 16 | TGTGCCAGCAGTTTATTTAGGGGGCAAAGCTCCTACGAGCAGTACTTC | CASSLFRGQSSYEQYF
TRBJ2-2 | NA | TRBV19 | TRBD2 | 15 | TGTGCCAGTAGGCTGGCAGCGGGGTACACCGGGGAGCTGTTTTTT | CASRLAAGYTGELFF
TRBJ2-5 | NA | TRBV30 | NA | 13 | TGTGCCTGGAGTTCCGGGTACCAAGAGACCCAGTACTTC | CAWSSGYQETQYF
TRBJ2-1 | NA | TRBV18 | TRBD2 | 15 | TGTGCCAGCTCACCACCGGGAGGGACCTACAATGAGCAGTTCTTC | CASSPPGGTYNEQFF
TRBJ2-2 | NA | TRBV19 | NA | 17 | TGTGCCAGTAGAGAGGGTATTGGACTCGCGAACACCGGGGAGCTGTTTTTT | CASREGIGLANTGELFF
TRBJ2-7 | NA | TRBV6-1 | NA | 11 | TGTGCCAGCAGTCACTCCTACGAGCAGTACTTC | CASSHSYEQYF
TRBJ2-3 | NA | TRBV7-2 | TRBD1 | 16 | TGTGCCAGCAGCTCGGGGGGACAGGGTGGTTTATATACGCAGTATTTT | CASSSGGQGGLYTQYF
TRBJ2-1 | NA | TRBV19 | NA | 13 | TGTGCCAGTAGTACCCTCTCCTACAATGAGCAGTTCTTC | CASSTLSYNEQFF
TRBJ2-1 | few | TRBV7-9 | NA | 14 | TGTGCCAGCAGCACACGGACTGCCGACAATGAGCAGTTCTTC | CASSTRTADNEQFF
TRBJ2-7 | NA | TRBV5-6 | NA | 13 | TGTGCCAGCAGCTTGGTTACACCGGGCGAGCAGTACTTC | CASSLVTPGEQYF
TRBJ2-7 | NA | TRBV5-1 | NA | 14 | TGCGCCAGCAGCTTGGTTGGCTTATCCTACGAGCAGTACTTC | CASSLVGLSYEQYF
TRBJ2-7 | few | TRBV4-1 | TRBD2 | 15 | TGCGCCAGCAGCCGCGGACTAGCGGGGGGGTTCGAGCAGTACTTC | CASSRGLAGGFEQYF
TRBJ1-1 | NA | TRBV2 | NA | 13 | TGTGCCAGCAGGGCACGTATGAACACTGAAGCTTTCTTT | CASRARMNTEAFF
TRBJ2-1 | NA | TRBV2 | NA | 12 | TGTGCCGGCAGCGGGACAGTCAATGAGCAGTTCTTC | CAGSGTVNEQFF
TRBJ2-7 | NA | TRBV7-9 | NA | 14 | TGTGCCAGCAGCCCAAGGGAGCTCCTCTACGAGCAGTACTTC | CASSPRELLYEQYF
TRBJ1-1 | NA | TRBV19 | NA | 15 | TGTGCCAGTAGTATAGCTGGGACTGCTAACACTGAAGCTTTCTTT | CASSIAGTANTEAFF